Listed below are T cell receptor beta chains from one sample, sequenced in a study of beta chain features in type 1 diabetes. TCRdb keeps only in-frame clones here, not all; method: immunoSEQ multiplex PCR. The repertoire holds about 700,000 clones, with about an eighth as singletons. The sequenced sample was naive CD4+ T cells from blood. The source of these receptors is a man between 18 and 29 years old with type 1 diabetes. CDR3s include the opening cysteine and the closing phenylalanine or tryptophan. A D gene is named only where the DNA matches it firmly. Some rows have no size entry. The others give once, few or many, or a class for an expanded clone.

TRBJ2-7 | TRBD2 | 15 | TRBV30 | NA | CAWSVTSGVSYEQYF | TGTGCCTGGAGTGTGACTAGCGGGGTCTCCTACGAGCAGTACTTC
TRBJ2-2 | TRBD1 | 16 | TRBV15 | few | CATSRPTGGFTGELFF | TGTGCCACCAGCAGACCGACAGGGGGGTTTACCGGGGAGCTGTTTTTT
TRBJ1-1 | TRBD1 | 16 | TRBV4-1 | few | CASSQLMGQTYTEAFF | TGCGCCAGCAGCCAACTAATGGGACAGACCTACACTGAAGCTTTCTTT
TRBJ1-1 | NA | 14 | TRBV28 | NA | CASIPGTANTEAFF | TGTGCCAGCATTCCTGGGACGGCGAACACTGAAGCTTTCTTT
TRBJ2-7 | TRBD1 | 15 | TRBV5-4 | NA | CASSLGADRGREQYF | TGTGCCAGCAGCTTGGGGGCGGACAGGGGTCGCGAGCAGTACTTC
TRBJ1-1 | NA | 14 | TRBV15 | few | CATSRVGTPSGAFF | TGTGCCACCAGCAGAGTGGGTACTCCGTCGGGTGCTTTCTTT
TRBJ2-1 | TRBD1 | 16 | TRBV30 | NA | CALGGPGTGGYSEQFF | TGTGCCCTGGGGGGTCCCGGGACAGGGGGATACAGTGAGCAGTTCTTC
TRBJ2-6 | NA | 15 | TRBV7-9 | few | CASQNGGGGANVLTF | TGTGCCAGCCAAAACGGGGGCGGTGGGGCCAACGTCCTGACTTTC
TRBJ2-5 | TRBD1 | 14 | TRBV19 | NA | CASSEGTVVGTQYF | TGTGCCAGTAGCGAGGGGACAGTTGTTGGGACCCAGTACTTC
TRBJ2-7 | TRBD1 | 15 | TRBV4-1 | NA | CASSQVPGQGYEQYF | TGCGCCAGCAGCCAAGTCCCCGGACAGGGCTACGAGCAGTACTTC
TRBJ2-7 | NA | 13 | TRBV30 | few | CAWSGWTGYEQYF | TGTGCCTGGAGTGGATGGACGGGGTACGAGCAGTACTTC
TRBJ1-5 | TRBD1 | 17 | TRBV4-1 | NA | CASSQGYRGRGNQPQHF | TGCGCCAGCAGCCAAGGATACAGGGGAAGAGGCAATCAGCCCCAGCATTTT
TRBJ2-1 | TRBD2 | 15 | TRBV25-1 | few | CASSEVTGGPNEQFF | TGTGCCAGCAGTGAAGTGACGGGGGGGCCCAATGAGCAGTTCTTC
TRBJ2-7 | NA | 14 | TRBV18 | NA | CASSPTGSSYEQYF | TGTGCCAGCTCACCTACAGGGTCCTCCTACGAGCAGTACTTC
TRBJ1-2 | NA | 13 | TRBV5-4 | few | CASSLRDSESSTF | TGTGCCAGCAGCTTGCGGGACTCCGAGAGTTCCACCTTC